These T cell receptor beta chains were read from a single sample in a study of tumor-infiltrating lymphocytes in primary liver carcinoma. TCRdb reanalysed the multiplex PCR reads using MiXCR and keeps one entry per CDR3 protein. The table shows 80,000 or so distinct CDR3 sequences, with 71% occurring only once. The material sequenced was liver tumor tissue from sampling region 4. Receptor source: a woman aged 55-69 years with primary liver carcinoma and hepatitis B virus infection. Each CDR3 is given with its conserved first and last residue. Fields, in order: CDR3 DNA, CDR3 protein, J gene, clone size, D gene, V gene, CDR3 length. D genes are given only for firm matches. A clone size is listed for some rows: how often the clone was seen (once, few, many), or a class if it is expanded.

TGTACCAGCAAAGTTGGGGGCGCAGGTGAAAAACTGTTTTTT	CTSKVGGAGEKLFF	TRBJ1-4	NA	NA	TRBV6-1	14
TGTGCCAGCAGCCCTTGGACAGTGCTGGCCAAAAACATTCAGTACTTC	CASSPWTVLAKNIQYF	TRBJ2-4	NA	NA	TRBV11-3	16
TGTGCCTGGAATGTACTAGCCGACTACAATGGGCAGTTCTTC	CAWNVLADYNGQFF	TRBJ2-1	NA	NA	TRBV30	14
TGTGCCAGAGGCTTATATCGAGGAGATACGCAGTATTTT	CARGLYRGDTQYF	TRBJ2-3	NA	NA	TRBV11-2	13
TGTGCCAGCAGTTTAGATCAGGACAGCGTCCCTGGAAACACCACATATTTT	CASSLDQDSVPGNTTYF	TRBJ1-3	NA	NA	TRBV12-3/TRBV12-4	17
TGTGCCACCCTGCAGGGCAGGAACTACAATGAGCAGATCTTC	CATLQGRNYNEQIF	TRBJ2-1	once	NA	TRBV28	14
TGTACCATCAGTGGAGGGGGAGAGACCCGGTACTTC	CTISGGGETRYF	TRBJ2-5	NA	NA	TRBV10-3	12
TGTGCCAGCAGCTTAGAGGGACAGGGGTCTCCCCACGGACAGTACTTC	CASSLEGQGSPHGQYF	TRBJ2-7	NA	TRBD1	TRBV11-2	16
TGTGCCAGAAGCTTAGAACCGGGCGGGGCCTGGGAGAAATACTTC	CARSLEPGGAWEKYF	TRBJ2-7	NA	NA	TRBV11-3	15
TGTGCCAGCAACTTAGATCCCTCAGGGAAGTATGGGGACACCTTC	CASNLDPSGKYGDTF	TRBJ1-2	NA	NA	TRBV11-2	15
TGTGCCAGCTATGCTGGTGGGGCAGGTAGAATTAACTATGGCTACACCTTC	CASYAGGAGRINYGYTF	TRBJ1-2	NA	NA	TRBV28	17
TGTGCCAGCAGCTTGGGGGGTATAAGCACCGGGGAGCTGTTTTTT	CASSLGGISTGELFF	TRBJ2-2	many	NA	TRBV5-4	15
TGTGCCAGCAGCCTATCGGGGGACACAGATACACAGTATTTT	CASSLSGDTDTQYF	TRBJ2-3	NA	NA	TRBV14	14
TGTGCCAGCAGCCCCAGAGGGACCGGAGGGGACCACTCCTACGAGCAGTACTTC	CASSPRGTGGDHSYEQYF	TRBJ2-7	NA	NA	TRBV5-5	18
TGCGCCACCAGTGAGGGTACTAGCTTGGAGACCCAGTACTTC	CATSEGTSLETQYF	TRBJ2-5	NA	NA	TRBV10-1	14
TGTGTCACCCTCACACAGCACCAAGAGACCCAGTACTTC	CVTLTQHQETQYF	TRBJ2-5	NA	NA	TRBV6-1	13
TGTGCCAGCAGCTTAGGGGTCGGCAGCAATCAGCCCCAGCATTTT	CASSLGVGSNQPQHF	TRBJ1-5	many	NA	TRBV7-9	15
TGTGCCAGCGGCTTGGCGGGACAGGACCATGGCTGCATCTTC	CASGLAGQDHGCIF	TRBJ1-2	NA	TRBD1	TRBV11-2	14
TGCAGTGTTGAAGATCCCCGGGACTGGCTTGGCTACACCTTC	CSVEDPRDWLGYTF	TRBJ1-2	NA	NA	TRBV29-1	14
TGTGCCAGCCACTCCGTCGTCTGGACTGAAGCTTTCTTT	CASHSVVWTEAFF	TRBJ1-1	many	NA	TRBV28	13
TGTGTCAGCAACCGACTAAACCCCGAGGTTGCCCATGAGCAGTTCTTC	CVSNRLNPEVAHEQFF	TRBJ2-1	once	NA	TRBV11-2	16
TGTGTCAGCAGCTTAGAGGGACAGGGGTCTCCCCACGAGCGGTACTTC	CVSSLEGQGSPHERYF	TRBJ2-7	NA	TRBD1	TRBV11-2	16
TGTGCCAGCAGCTCAGCAAGGGGCACCGGGGAACTGTTTTTT	CASSSARGTGELFF	TRBJ2-2	NA	NA	TRBV11-3	14
TGTGCCAGCAGCCTAGGGATTCGAAGAGAAGGCACAGATACGCGGTATTTT	CASSLGIRREGTDTRYF	TRBJ2-3	few	NA	TRBV11-2	17
TGTGCCAGCAGGGGAGGCGGGGCCACCAGGTCCTACAATGAGCAGTTCTTC	CASRGGGATRSYNEQFF	TRBJ2-1	NA	NA	TRBV28	17
TGTGCCGGTACCTACCAGCACCCGAACACTGAAGCTCTCTTT	CAGTYQHPNTEALF	TRBJ1-1	NA	NA	TRBV12-3/TRBV12-4	14
TGTGCCAGCAGCCCCAGGACAGGAGGAGCCTCCTACGAGCAGTACTTC	CASSPRTGGASYEQYF	TRBJ2-7	many	TRBD1	TRBV5-5	16
TGTGCCAGCAGTGGCCAAAGACTAGCGGGAGGGAGGGCCCAGTACTTT	CASSGQRLAGGRAQYF	TRBJ2-5	NA	TRBD2	TRBV6-1	16
TGTACCAGCAGCTTAGAGAGCGGGAGTGTGAGCGAGCAGTACTTC	CTSSLESGSVSEQYF	TRBJ2-7	NA	TRBD2	TRBV11-2	15
TGTGCCAACAGCTTAGCCAGGGGGACGAGGTGGGATCAGTTCTTC	CANSLARGTRWDQFF	TRBJ2-1	once	TRBD1	TRBV11-2	15
TGTACTAGCAGCCCTGGACTAGCGGGCCCATATACGCAGTATTTT	CTSSPGLAGPYTQYF	TRBJ2-3	NA	TRBD2	TRBV11-2	15
TGTGCCAGCAGTTTTCCAGCGGGAGGGCGGGGAGAGACCCAGTACTTC	CASSFPAGGRGETQYF	TRBJ2-5	many	TRBD2	TRBV28	16